The next 32 T cell receptor beta chains were all read from a single sample in a study of blood T cell repertoires in COVID-19. The assay was immunoSEQ multiplex PCR, and TCRdb's table has in-frame clones only and misses some. The repertoire holds 350,000 to 400,000 clones, with around 89% as singletons. The sample taken for sequencing was peripheral blood. These receptors were collected from a man between 18 and 35 years old with active or convalescent COVID-19.

The V and J genes are TRBV6-2 or TRBV6-3 and TRBJ1-1, with 10 bases fitting TRBD1. Germline CDR1 is MNHEY and CDR2 is SVGEGT. After removal of 6 bases from V and 4 bases from J, the junction contained 8 bases not matched to a gene. CDR3 size: 15 residues. CDR3 nucleotides: TGTGCCAGCAGCAGACAGGGACAGGGGTTCACTGAAGCTTTCTTT. It translates to CASSRQGQGFTEAFF.

V usage is TRBV11-2 and J usage is TRBJ1-3; 8 bases align to TRBD1. This CDR3 contains 18 residues. Germline V gene data show CDR1 as SGHAT and CDR2 as FQNNGV. Trimming cost V 5 bases and J 0 bases; bases outside gene matches: 12. The CDR3 DNA reads as TGTGCCAGCAGCCCGGGACAGGCGGCATCCGTCTCTGGAAACACCATATATTTT. Residues: CASSPGQAASVSGNTIYF.

The chain couples TRBV21-1 to TRBJ2-3; no check of the table's D call, TRBD2, against the DNA was made. TRBV21-1 is given as a pseudogene. The CDR3 sequence is 15 residues long. This chain's CDR3 is CATSCRTFHRGTQYF. The DNA for the CDR3 is TGTGCCACCTCCTGTCGGACGTTCCACCGGGGTACGCAGTATTTT.

This chain joins TRBV7-9 and TRBJ1-1, with D possibly TRBD1 on 6 matching bases. Germline-derived CDR1 and CDR2 are SEHNR and FQNEAQ (reference sequence). This CDR3 is built from 15 residues. Trimming removed 1 base at V and 5 bases at J, with 14 bases between. The CDR3 nucleotides read TGTGCCAGCAGCTTAGGGACAGCGGGGGGTACTGAAGCTTTCTTT. Encoded protein: CASSLGTAGGTEAFF.

The chain couples TRBV5-1 to TRBJ2-5; tentatively, D is TRBD1 (6 bases). Trimming cost V 4 bases and J 1 base, with 17 bases left between them. This CDR3 contains 16 residues. Germline V gene sequence: CDR1 SGHRS, CDR2 YFSETQ. The CDR3 protein is CASSPRTVPSQETQYF. CDR3 in DNA: TGCGCCAGCAGCCCAAGGACAGTCCCAAGCCAAGAGACCCAGTACTTC.

The rearrangement joins TRBV6-1 to TRBJ1-2; D call uncertain. V gave up 0 bases and J gave up 4 bases, with 12 bases separating them. Germline V lookup: CDR1 MNHNS, CDR2 SASEGT. The CDR3 is made up of 15 amino acids. The CDR3 DNA sequence: TGTGCCAGCAGTGAAGCCGTGATGTCGGGCTATGGCTACACCTTC. Its protein product is CASSEAVMSGYGYTF.

The rearrangement uses TRBV4-1 and TRBJ1-2; D perhaps matches TRBD1 (6 bases). Deletions cut 3 bases from V and 5 bases from J, with 13 bases between. The CDR3 consists of 14 residues. Germline CDR1 MGHRA, CDR2 YSYEKL. Here the CDR3 reads CASSQHGTRYGYTF. The DNA for the CDR3 is TGCGCCAGCAGCCAGCACGGGACACGTTATGGCTACACCTTC.

The V gene is TRBV27, the J gene TRBJ1-1, with D unclear. V gave up 2 bases and J gave up 4 bases, with 20 bases separating them. The CDR3 contains 17 residues. Looked up from germline, CDR1 is MNHEY and CDR2 is SMNVEV (reference sequence). The CDR3 DNA reads as TGTGCCAGCAGTTTAATTTCGCCAGGAAACATGGTCACTGAAGCTTTCTTT. Translation: CASSLISPGNMVTEAFF.

The rearrangement links TRBV6-1 to TRBJ1-1; TRBD1 might be the D (6 bases). Germline V gene data show CDR1 as MNHNS and CDR2 as SASEGT. V was cut by 3 bases and J by 8 bases, with 7 bases left in between. The CDR3 loop spans 11 amino acids. Here the CDR3 DNA reads TGTGCCAGCAGTGACACAGGGGAAGCTTTCTTT. This encodes CASSDTGEAFF.

This clone was observed a few times. V usage is TRBV10-3 and J usage is TRBJ2-3, with 7 bases lining up with TRBD1. The CDR3 runs 16 residues. The junction had 4 bases not matched to a gene; V was cut back by 0 bases and J by 1 base. Germline V gene lookup returns CDR1 ENHRY and CDR2 SYGVKD. The CDR3 spells CAISESTQGGTDTQYF. CDR3 bases: TGTGCCATCAGTGAGTCGACTCAGGGGGGCACAGATACGCAGTATTTT.

The table lists this clone with a count of one. The CDR3 DNA is TGCAGTGCCTACTGGGGGGGCAAGGCTTTCTTT. Encoded protein: CSAYWGGKAFF. The gene calls are TRBV20-1 and TRBJ1-1; possibly TRBD1 for D (6 bases). The V and J ends lost 6 bases and 11 bases respectively, with 16 bases between them. Germline V gene data show CDR1 as DFQATT and CDR2 as SNEGSKA (reference sequence). The CDR3 sequence is 11 residues long.

This chain uses TRBV15 with TRBJ1-3; 8 nucleotides agree with TRBD1. Germline V gene sequence: CDR1 LNHNV, CDR2 YYDKDF (reference sequence). CDR3 size: 16 residues. The V segment lost 5 bases and the J segment 0 bases; nucleotides outside the gene matches: 6. The CDR3 sequence: CATSATDRVSGNTIYF. The CDR3 region has the DNA TGTGCCACCAGCGCAACGGACAGGGTCTCTGGAAACACCATATATTTT.

The chain carries TRBV6-6 and TRBJ2-7, with 10 positions matching TRBD1. V was clipped by 0 bases and J by 9 bases; unmatched bases: 8. This CDR3 has 15 residues. Germline CDR1 and CDR2: MNHNY and SVGAGI (reference sequence). The CDR3 loop is CASSYSGQGDFLQYF. DNA of the CDR3: TGTGCCAGCAGTTACTCAGGACAGGGGGATTTTTTGCAGTACTTC.

The chain recombines TRBV28 with TRBJ2-4; D not resolved. Trimming took off 4 bases at V and 9 bases at J, with 16 bases between the two ends. Germline V gene data show CDR1 as MDHEN and CDR2 as SYDVKM. The CDR3 runs to 14 residues. The DNA of the CDR3 is TGTGCCAGCAGTTCTACCCTCCAGCGCCCCATTCAGTACTTC. This encodes CASSSTLQRPIQYF.

The J gene is TRBJ2-7, the V gene TRBV5-1; 9 nucleotides match TRBD2. The germline CDR1 and CDR2 sequences are SGHRS and YFSETQ. CDR3 length equals 19 residues. The trim removed 4 bases at V and 5 bases at J, leaving 22 bases unmatched. The CDR3 region has the DNA TGCGCCAGCAGCCCGGCGCGAGGCGGGAGGGCCAATTACAAGAACGAGCAGTACTTC. This sequence encodes CASSPARGGRANYKNEQYF. Full variable domain (remainder filled in from reference TRBV5-1 and TRBJ2-7): KAGVTQTPRYLIKTRGQQVTLSCSPISGHRSVSWYQQTPGQGLQFLFEYFSETQRNKGNFPGRFSGRQFSNSRSEMNVSTLELGDSALYLCASSPARGGRANYKNEQYFGPGTRLTVT.

The chain couples TRBV11-3 to TRBJ2-1; D might be TRBD1 (7 bases). The germline V gene has CDR1 SGHNT and CDR2 YENEEA. V was shortened by 5 bases and J by 5 bases, with 10 bases between the two germline ends. This CDR3 has 13 amino acids. The CDR3 DNA reads as TGTGCCAGCAGCCGGGGGACAGACAATGAGCAGTTCTTC. Translated, it gives CASSRGTDNEQFF.

This clone was seen just once. The V gene is TRBV7-6, the J gene TRBJ1-1; D not resolved. The CDR3 extends over 17 amino acids. V shed 5 bases and J shed 0 bases, with 19 bases lying between them. Per germline, CDR1 SGHVS and CDR2 FNYEAQ. CDR3 nucleotides: TGTGCCAGCAGCCCTAGAGGGCAGCTAGCTATGAACACTGAAGCTTTCTTT. Translated: CASSPRGQLAMNTEAFF.

V and J are TRBV9 and TRBJ2-3, with D perhaps TRBD1 (5 bases). V lost 2 bases and J lost 6, with 22 bases in between. Per germline, CDR1 SGDLS and CDR2 YYNGEE. This CDR3 contains 17 residues. CDR3 sequence: CASSVRAAPTIGDTQYF. The CDR3 coding sequence is TGTGCCAGCAGCGTCAGGGCAGCGCCTACCATTGGGGATACGCAGTATTTT. Full variable domain (missing parts from reference TRBV9 and TRBJ2-3): DSGVTQTPKHLITATGQRVTLRCSPRSGDLSVYWYQQSLDQGLQFLIQYYNGEERAKGNILERFSAQQFPDLHSELNLSSLELGDSALYFCASSVRAAPTIGDTQYFGPGTRLTVL.

V and J are TRBV18 and TRBJ2-3; the match to TRBD2 covers 7 bases. The V segment lost 2 bases and the J segment 1 base; nucleotides outside the gene matches: 0. Germline values: CDR1 KGHSH, CDR2 LQKENI. The CDR3 totals 14 residues. The CDR3 DNA is TGTGCCAGCTCACCAGCGGGGGGCACAGATACGCAGTATTTT. Translated: CASSPAGGTDTQYF. Full variable domain (rest looked up from reference TRBV18 and TRBJ2-3): NAGVMQNPRHLVRRRGQEARLRCSPMKGHSHVYWYRQLPEEGLKFMVYLQKENIIDESGMPKERFSAEFPKEGPSILRIQQVVRGDSAAYFCASSPAGGTDTQYFGPGTRLTVL.

The rearrangement joins TRBV5-1 to TRBJ2-2, with D possibly being TRBD2 (5 bases). CDR3 length equals 11 residues. Germline CDR1 and CDR2: SGHRS and YFSETQ. Deletions cut 6 bases from V and 7 bases from J, with 7 bases between. CDR3: CASKGSGELFF. CDR3 coding DNA: TGCGCCAGCAAAGGGAGCGGGGAGCTGTTTTTT.

This chain joins TRBV27 and TRBJ2-7, with a weak D call TRBD1 (6 bases). Trimming removed 4 bases at V and 0 bases at J, with 10 bases between. Per germline, CDR1 MNHEY and CDR2 SMNVEV (reference sequence). This CDR3 is 14 amino acids long. CDR3 residues: CASSSNRVSYEQYF. In DNA form, the CDR3 reads TGTGCCAGCAGTTCAAACAGGGTCTCCTACGAGCAGTACTTC.

This chain links TRBV6-2 or TRBV6-3 with TRBJ1-4; D remains unclear. Germline CDR1 MNHEY, CDR2 SVGEGT. Trimming took 4 bases from V and 7 from J, leaving 16 bases between them. The CDR3 runs to 15 residues. The CDR3 DNA is TGTGCCAGCAGTTTTCCCGGGAGTGCAAGTGAAAAACTGTTTTTT. This encodes CASSFPGSASEKLFF.

V usage is TRBV28 and J usage is TRBJ2-5; 9 bases align to TRBD2. V dropped 4 bases and J dropped 7; count of bases not matched to a gene: 7. This CDR3 region has 14 residues. Germline V gene sequence: CDR1 MDHEN, CDR2 SYDVKM. The CDR3 region has the DNA TGTGCCAGCAGTTCCCGAGCGGGGGGAGGGACCCAGTACTTC. Protein product: CASSSRAGGGTQYF.

In nucleotides, the CDR3 is TGTGCCAGCAGTTTAGGGGGGACAGATGAAAAACTGTTTTTT. Protein: CASSLGGTDEKLFF. The V call is TRBV28, the J call TRBJ1-4; 7 bases align to TRBD1. V lost 2 bases, J lost 6 bases, and 3 bases stayed unmatched. The germline CDR1 and CDR2 sequences are MDHEN and SYDVKM. The CDR3 is 14 residues long. Drawing the rest from reference TRBV28 and TRBJ1-4, the complete variable domain is DVKVTQSSRYLVKRTGEKVFLECVQDMDHENMFWYRQDPGLGLRLIYFSYDVKMKEKGDIPEGYSVSREKKERFSLILESASTNQTSMYLCASSLGGTDEKLFFGSGTQLSVL.

The chain is built from TRBV7-9 and TRBJ1-1, with TRBD1 matching 11 bases. V was pared by 4 bases and J by 0 bases, with 10 bases of the junction left unmatched. The CDR3 loop spans 18 amino acids. From germline, CDR1 is SEHNR and CDR2 FQNEAQ (reference sequence). CDR3 nucleotide sequence: TGTGCCAGCAGCTCAGGGGACAGGGGGAAAGATGTGAACACTGAAGCTTTCTTT. Protein product: CASSSGDRGKDVNTEAFF.

This chain links TRBV19 with TRBJ2-1, with 15 bases identical to TRBD2. The ends lost 6 bases at V and 4 bases at J; junction bases unmatched: 7. Looked up from germline, CDR1 is LNHDA and CDR2 is SQIVND (reference sequence). The CDR3 covers 17 residues. In DNA, the CDR3 is TGTGCCAGTAGGAGGGGACTAGCGGGAGGTAATTACAATGAGCAGTTCTTC. It encodes CASRRGLAGGNYNEQFF.

V gene TRBV20-1 combines with J gene TRBJ2-3; TRBD1 might be the D (6 bases). Germline V CDR1 and CDR2: DFQATT, SNEGSKA (reference sequence). V dropped 3 bases and J dropped 5 bases, with 12 bases sitting between them. CDR3 length: 13 residues. The CDR3 DNA is TGCAGTGCTAGTCAGGGGCCCGGAGATACGCAGTATTTT. Amino acids: CSASQGPGDTQYF.

The rearrangement joins TRBV3-1 (or the pseudogene TRBV3-2) to TRBJ1-4; tentatively, D is TRBD1 (5 bases). The germline V gene has CDR1 LGHDT and CDR2 YNNKEL (reference sequence). CDR3 size: 17 residues. Trimming stripped 0 bases from V and 5 bases from J, with 16 bases between. The CDR3, as DNA: TGTGCCAGCAGCCAAGATTTGTTAGGGGCGGACAATGAAAAACTGTTTTTT. Translating it yields CASSQDLLGADNEKLFF.

V and J are TRBV7-2 and TRBJ1-2; D gene unclear. The ends were cut back, 0 bases at V and 6 bases at J, with 5 bases in the middle. CDR3 length: 12 residues. The germline V gene encodes CDR1 SGHTA and CDR2 FQGNSA. The CDR3 sequence: CASSLALDGYTF. CDR3 nucleotide sequence: TGTGCCAGCAGCTTAGCACTGGATGGCTACACCTTC.

For this clone: At the DNA level, this CDR3 is encoded by other sequences in the same sample as well. The V and J genes are TRBV15 and TRBJ1-4, with D perhaps matching TRBD1 (6 bases). Germline V lookup: CDR1 LNHNV, CDR2 YYDKDF (reference sequence). V dropped 0 bases and J dropped 5 bases, with 7 bases sitting between them. CDR3 length: 14 residues. The DNA for the CDR3 is TGTGCCACCAGCAGAGAACAGGGAAATGAAAAACTGTTTTTT. Protein product: CATSREQGNEKLFF. Combining the CDR3 with reference TRBV15 and TRBJ1-4 gives the whole variable domain DAMVIQNPRYQVTQFGKPVTLSCSQTLNHNVMYWYQQKSSQAPKLLFHYYDKDFNNEADTPDNFQSRRPNTSFCFLDIRSPGLGDTAMYLCATSREQGNEKLFFGSGTQLSVL.

The chain employs TRBV7-3 and TRBJ1-3, with D maybe TRBD1 (5 bases). The germline CDR1 and CDR2 sequences are SGHTA and FQGTGA. The CDR3 totals 16 residues. Trimming took off 2 bases at V and 0 bases at J, with 11 bases between the two ends. The CDR3 DNA follows: TGTGCCAGCAGCTTATCACAGGAGAGCTCTGGAAACACCATATATTTT. Its protein is CASSLSQESSGNTIYF.

The chain carries TRBV6-5 and TRBJ1-4; no clear D. The CDR3 covers 16 residues. Germline V gene sequence: CDR1 MNHEY, CDR2 SVGAGI. Between the trimmed V and J ends, which lost 2 bases and 0 bases, there was a span of 10 bases. The CDR3 coding sequence is TGTGCCAGCAGTTACGAGACACCTGCAACTAATGAAAAACTGTTTTTT. Translation gives CASSYETPATNEKLFF.